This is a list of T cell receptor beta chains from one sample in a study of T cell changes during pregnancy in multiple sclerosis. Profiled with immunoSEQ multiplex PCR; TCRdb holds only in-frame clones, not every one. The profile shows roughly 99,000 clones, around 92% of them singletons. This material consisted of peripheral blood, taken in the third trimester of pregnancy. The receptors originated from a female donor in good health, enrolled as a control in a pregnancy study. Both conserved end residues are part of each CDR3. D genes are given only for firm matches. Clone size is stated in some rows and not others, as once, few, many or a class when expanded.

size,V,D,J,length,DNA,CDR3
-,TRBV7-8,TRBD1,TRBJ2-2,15,TGTGCCAGCAGGCGTGGGACAGGTGTAGCCGGGGAGCTGTTTTTT,CASRRGTGVAGELFF
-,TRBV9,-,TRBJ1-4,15,TGTGCCAGCAGCTCTCCAGGGACAACTAATGAAAAACTGTTTTTT,CASSSPGTTNEKLFF
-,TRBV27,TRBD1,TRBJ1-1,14,TGTGCCAGCAGGCGGGACAGGGGGAACACTGAAGCTTTCTTT,CASRRDRGNTEAFF
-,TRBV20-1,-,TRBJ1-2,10,TGCAGTGCTAGTCGGGGTGGCTACACCTTC,CSASRGGYTF
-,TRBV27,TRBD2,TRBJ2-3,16,TGTGCCAGCAGGCGGCGGACTAGCGGGGGCACAGATACGCAGTATTTT,CASRRRTSGGTDTQYF
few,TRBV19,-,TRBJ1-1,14,TGTGCCAGTAGTATTCTGGGCACGTCGAGTGAAGCTTTCTTT,CASSILGTSSEAFF
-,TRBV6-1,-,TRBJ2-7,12,TGTGCCAGCAGTGATCAGGTGAGGGAGGTCTTCTTC,CASSDQVREVFF
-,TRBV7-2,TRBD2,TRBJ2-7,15,TGTGCCAGCAGTGCGGGACTAGCCGGGGTCCTCGAGCAGTACTTC,CASSAGLAGVLEQYF
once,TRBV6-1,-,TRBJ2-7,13,TGTGCCAGCAGTGCGGAGACGGATTACGAGCAGTACTTC,CASSAETDYEQYF
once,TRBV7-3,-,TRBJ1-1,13,TGTGCCAGCAGTTTGGGGGGTGCCACTGAAGCTTTCTTT,CASSLGGATEAFF
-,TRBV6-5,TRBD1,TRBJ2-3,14,TGTGCCAGCAGTTACGTCCAGGGGGCAGATACGCAGTATTTT,CASSYVQGADTQYF
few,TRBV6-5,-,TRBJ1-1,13,TGTGCCAGCAGTATCTTAATGAACACTGAAGCTTTCTTT,CASSILMNTEAFF
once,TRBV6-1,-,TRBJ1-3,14,TGTGCCAGCAGCCCAGGCGCGTCTGGAAACACCATATATTTT,CASSPGASGNTIYF
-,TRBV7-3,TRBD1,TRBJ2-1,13,TGTGCCAGCAGCTCCCGGACAGGGCAAGAGCAGTTCTTC,CASSSRTGQEQFF
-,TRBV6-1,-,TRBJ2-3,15,TGTGCCAGCAGTGTCGGGACATATAGCACAGATACGCAGTATTTT,CASSVGTYSTDTQYF
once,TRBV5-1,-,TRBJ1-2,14,TGCGCCAGCAGCACGGACACCCAAGCCTATGGCTACACCTTC,CASSTDTQAYGYTF
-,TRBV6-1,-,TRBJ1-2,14,TGTGCCAGCAGTGAGGGCAGCACTCTTTATGGCTACACCTTC,CASSEGSTLYGYTF
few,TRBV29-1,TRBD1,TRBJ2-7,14,TGCAGCGTCGACGGGACAGGGGATACCTACGAGCAGTACTTC,CSVDGTGDTYEQYF
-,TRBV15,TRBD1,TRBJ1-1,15,TGTGCCACCAGCACAGGGGGGCAGGGAGGCACTGAAGCTTTCTTT,CATSTGGQGGTEAFF
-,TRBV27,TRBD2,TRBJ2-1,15,TGTGCCAGCAGTATAACTAGCGGGGTGAACAATGAGCAGTTCTTC,CASSITSGVNNEQFF
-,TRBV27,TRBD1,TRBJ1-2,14,TGTGCCAGCAGTTTCACAGGGGGCGGGCGAGGCTACACCTTC,CASSFTGGGRGYTF
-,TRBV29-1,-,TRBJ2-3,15,TGCAGCGTTGAAGTGACAGGTACCGGGCGAGATACGCAGTATTTT,CSVEVTGTGRDTQYF
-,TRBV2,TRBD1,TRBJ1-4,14,TGTGCCAGCTGTAGGACAGGGTTGAATGAAAAACTGTTTTTT,CASCRTGLNEKLFF
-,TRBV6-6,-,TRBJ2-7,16,TGTGCCAGCAGTTACTCGGCCTCCAGGGGCTCCTACGAGCAGTACTTC,CASSYSASRGSYEQYF
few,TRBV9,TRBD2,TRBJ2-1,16,TGTGCCAGCAGCCCCCACGGGCTAGCGGGGGGGTATGAGCAGTTCTTC,CASSPHGLAGGYEQFF
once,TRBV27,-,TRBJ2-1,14,TGTGCCAGCAGTTCCTCGGACAGCTCGAATGAGCAGTTCTTC,CASSSSDSSNEQFF
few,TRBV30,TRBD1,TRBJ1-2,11,TGTGCCTGGGGGGACAGGGGAGGCTACACCTTC,CAWGDRGGYTF
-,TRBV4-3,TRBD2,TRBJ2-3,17,TGCGCCAGCAGCCAAGGCTCTGGGCGGGGGGCGACAGATACGCAGTATTTT,CASSQGSGRGATDTQYF
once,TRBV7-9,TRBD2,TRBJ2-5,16,TGTGCCAGCAGCCCACAACTAGCGGGGGGAAAAGAGACCCAGTACTTC,CASSPQLAGGKETQYF
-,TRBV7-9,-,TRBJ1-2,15,TGTGCCAGCAGCTTAGCGGGGGGAGGCGGCTATGGCTACACCTTC,CASSLAGGGGYGYTF
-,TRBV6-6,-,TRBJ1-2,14,TGTGCCAGCAGTTCGGGGGATCCCCTCTATGGCTACACCTTC,CASSSGDPLYGYTF
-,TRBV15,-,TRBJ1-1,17,TGTGCCACCAGCACCCTCCCCCGGGACACCATGAACACTGAAGCTTTCTTT,CATSTLPRDTMNTEAFF
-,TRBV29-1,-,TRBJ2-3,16,TGCAGCGTTTTTCCCCGACAGGTCCTTGGCACAGATACGCAGTATTTT,CSVFPRQVLGTDTQYF
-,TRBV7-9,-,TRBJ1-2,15,TGTGCCAGCAGCTTAGTGCCAGGGGAGTCCTATGGCTACACCTTC,CASSLVPGESYGYTF
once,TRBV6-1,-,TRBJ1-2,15,TGTGCCAGCAGTGAAGACCCCTCTGCGGGCTATGGCTACACCTTC,CASSEDPSAGYGYTF
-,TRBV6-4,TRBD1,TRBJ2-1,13,TGTGCCAGCAGTGGCGACAGGGATGATGAGCAGTTCTTC,CASSGDRDDEQFF
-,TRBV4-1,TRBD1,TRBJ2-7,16,TGCGCCAGCAGCCAGGGACAGGGGGGTAGGGGCTACGAGCAGTACTTC,CASSQGQGGRGYEQYF
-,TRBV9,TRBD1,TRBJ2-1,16,TGTGCCAGCAGCGTTTATGGGACAGGACAATACAATGAGCAGTTCTTC,CASSVYGTGQYNEQFF
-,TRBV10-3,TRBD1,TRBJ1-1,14,TGTGCCATCAGTTTAGGGACAGAGGCCGGTGAAGCTTTCTTT,CAISLGTEAGEAFF
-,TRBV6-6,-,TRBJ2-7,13,TGTGCCAGCACCTTGACAGCCTCCTACGAGCAGTACTTC,CASTLTASYEQYF
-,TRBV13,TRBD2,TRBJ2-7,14,TGTGCCAGCAGCATGAAGCGGGGGGACTACGAGCAGTACTTC,CASSMKRGDYEQYF
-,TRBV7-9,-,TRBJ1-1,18,TGTGCCAGCAGCTTAGCGGTTGGGGCGGCAGGGTTGAGCACTGAAGCTTTCTTT,CASSLAVGAAGLSTEAFF
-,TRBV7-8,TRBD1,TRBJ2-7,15,TGTGCCAGCAGCCCCTTTGAGACAGGGGACTACGAGCAGTACTTC,CASSPFETGDYEQYF
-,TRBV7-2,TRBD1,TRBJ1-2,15,TGTGCCAGCAGCTCTCCAGGGGGCTTGATAGGAGGCTACACCTTC,CASSSPGGLIGGYTF
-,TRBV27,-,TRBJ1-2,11,TGTGCCAGCAGTAACGGAGGTGGCTACACCTTC,CASSNGGGYTF
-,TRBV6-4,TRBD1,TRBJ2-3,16,TGTGCCAGCAGTGACGAAGACAGGGGGCAGGTAGATACGCAGTATTTT,CASSDEDRGQVDTQYF
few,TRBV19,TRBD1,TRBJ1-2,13,TGTGCCAGTAGCCCGGGACAGGGGTATGGCTACACCTTC,CASSPGQGYGYTF
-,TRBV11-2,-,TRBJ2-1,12,TGTGCCAGCAGCTTAGGAGTTCCTCGGCAGTTCTTC,CASSLGVPRQFF
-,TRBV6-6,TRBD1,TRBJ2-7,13,TGTGCCAGCAGCGACAGGGGGCGACACGAGCAGTACTTC,CASSDRGRHEQYF
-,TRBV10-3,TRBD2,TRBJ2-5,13,TGTGCCATTTCGGGGGGGGCGGGGGAGACCCAGTACTTC,CAISGGAGETQYF
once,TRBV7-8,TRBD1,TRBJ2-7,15,TGTGCCAGCAGCCAAGGGACAGGCGCTACCTACGAGCAGTACTTC,CASSQGTGATYEQYF
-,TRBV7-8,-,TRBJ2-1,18,TGTGCCAGCAGCTTAGCGAGGGGTGCGGGGCCCATACACAATGAGCAGTTCTTC,CASSLARGAGPIHNEQFF
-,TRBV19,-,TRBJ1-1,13,TGTGCCAGTAGTACAAGACAGTCAACTGAAGCTTTCTTT,CASSTRQSTEAFF
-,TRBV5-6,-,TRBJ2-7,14,TGTGCCAGCAGCTTTACAGGGGCGGGGGGCGAGCAGTACTTC,CASSFTGAGGEQYF
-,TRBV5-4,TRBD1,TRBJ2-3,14,TGTGCCAGCAGGGGTACACAGGGGCCAGATACGCAGTATTTT,CASRGTQGPDTQYF